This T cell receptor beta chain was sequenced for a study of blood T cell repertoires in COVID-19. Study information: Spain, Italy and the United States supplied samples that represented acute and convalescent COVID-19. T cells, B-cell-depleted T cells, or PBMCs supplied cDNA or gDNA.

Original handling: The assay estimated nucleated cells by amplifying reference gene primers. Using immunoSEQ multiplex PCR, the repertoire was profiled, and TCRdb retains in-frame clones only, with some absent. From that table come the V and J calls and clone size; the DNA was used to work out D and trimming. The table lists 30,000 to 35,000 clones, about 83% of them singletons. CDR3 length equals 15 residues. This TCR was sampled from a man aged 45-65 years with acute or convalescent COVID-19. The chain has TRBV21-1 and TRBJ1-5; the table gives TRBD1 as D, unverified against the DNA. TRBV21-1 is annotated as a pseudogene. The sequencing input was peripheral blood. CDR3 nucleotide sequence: TGTGCCAGCAGACTCCAGGGGCTTAGCAATCAGCCCCAGCATTTT. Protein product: CASRLQGLSNQPQHF.